The present T cell receptor (beta chain) was sequenced within a study of OX40 agonist ivuxolimab in advanced cancers. Turning to the study itself: Patients were dosed with the agonistic anti-OX40 (CD134) antibody ivuxolimab. Participants, around 80% male, averaged about 59 years of age, ranging from roughly 23 to 90.

With 0 bases clipped from V and 0 bases from J, the junction kept 1 base outside the gene matches. CDR3 length: 15 amino acids. Looked up from germline, CDR1 is MNHEY and CDR2 is SVGAGI. About this clone: No antigen is known for it.

Some clones are missing from TCRdb's copy, which holds only in-frame ones; the method was immunoSEQ multiplex PCR. The data contain over 90,000 clones, 70% to 90% of them seen just once; the ten biggest clones take up more than 5.5%. Regarding the study as a whole: Near-lowest levels of clonal expansion characterized partial responders at 0.1-3.0 mg/kg. The investigators did not determine what antigen specificity the expanded peripheral T cells had.

This sequence was found in an adult with an advanced solid tumor such as melanoma, head and neck, liver or kidney cancer. Specimen: CD4+ or CD8+ T cells sorted from blood, collected in a trial of the OX40 agonist ivuxolimab. The chain uses TRBV6-5 and TRBJ2-7, with TRBD2 matching over 8 bases. CDR3 in DNA: TGTGCCAGCAGTTACTCAGCGGGAGTCTCCTACGAGCAGTACTTC. Translated: CASSYSAGVSYEQYF.